This record covers a single T cell receptor (beta chain). The sample holds one count of this clonotype. What antigen it recognizes has not been identified. Per-nucleotide qualities are absent, and no much larger clonotype sits a single base away. One read alone is weak evidence. This record comes from a study of T cells in Graves' hyperthyroidism and ophthalmopathy (dated by TCRdb to between 2018 and 2021). Background on the whole study: To identify TCR V-J signatures that set the groups apart, the researchers used a discovery cohort of 90 to 100 patients, made up of roughly 40 with Graves' ophthalmopathy and about 60 with stable Graves' hyperthyroidism. Whether ophthalmopathy could be predicted prospectively was tested in an independent validation cohort made up of about 20 hyperthyroidism patients plus 17 patients who later progressed to ophthalmopathy. Following sampling, methimazole starting at 30 mg daily was given to hyperthyroidism patients, and high-dose intravenous methylprednisolone was given to ophthalmopathy patients. The paper reports TCR Vbeta CDR3 sequencing of over 120 peripheral blood samples: some 44 ophthalmopathy, around 80 hyperthyroidism and around 17 progressor patients. The approximately 98 discovery patients were randomly divided into training and test sets at a 7:3 ratio. In addition, the study compared T-cell repertoires in thyroid tissue and in blood from several Graves' hyperthyroidism patients. Paper-wide results and their limitations: In validation, the model predicted progression to ophthalmopathy with over 65% sensitivity and 72% to 85% specificity, a median of 6.5 months before onset. Most expanded thyroid clonotypes (frequency above 0.001) were also detected in blood, suggesting blood repertoires may reflect thyroid immune responses. In cross-validation, a model built on a 13 V-J signature told ophthalmopathy apart from stable hyperthyroidism with 87.88% sensitivity and about 81% specificity, and in testing the same model reached 80%/75%. No statistical method was used to fix the sample size in advance, and group allocation was not hidden from the investigators.

The TCR beta CDR3 regions were amplified from RNA transcripts. The first round of RT-PCR for the TCR CDR3 was performed with the HTBI primer set and the Qiagen OneStep RT-PCR kit. The libraries were constructed in a second round of multiplex PCR and then size-selected and purified. Libraries were sequenced paired-end with 100 bp reads on an Illumina HiSeq2000. Under the source paper's analysis protocol: Raw data were processed with SOAPnuke, discarding reads with adapters, uncalled bases, mean Phred below 15, or no exact constant-primer or identifier match. High-quality paired reads were merged with COPE v1.2.5, and unique nucleotide sequences were defined as clonotypes. MiTCR v1.1 was used to align clonotypes to the IMGT TRBV, TRBD and TRBJ reference segments. The analysis included only V-J combinations with a frequency above 0.0001, which together covered around 99% of the repertoires. A TCS score was defined as the ratio of F50 (clonal expansion) to E x V (chaos), with BLOSUM62-based TCRdist applied between CDR3 peptides within each V-J. Welch's t-statistics and random forest reduced roughly 540 V-J features to 13, which were used in a naive Bayes classifier (R e1071). Thyroid-blood repertoire similarity was quantified with the Morisita-Horn index. TCRdb ran its own pipeline on the public reads, namely fastp trimming at Q25 and MiXCR clone calling, and kept in-frame beta chains. When rows share a CDR3 protein, they turn into one entry using the most common DNA and genes. The V and J calls and clone size are TCRdb's, not the authors'. The sample table lists more than 500,000 distinct CDR3 sequences, 46% of them with a count of one. The top ten clones comprise around 44% of the sample.

Patients with uncontrolled infections, other autoimmune diseases, pregnancy or lactation were excluded. Diagnoses were based on clinical symptoms, serum thyroxine and TRAb, thyroid ultrasound and orbital computed tomography. Total RNA was extracted with Trizol reagent, and quality was checked on an Agilent 2100 Bioanalyzer. From the cysteine through the phenylalanine, the CDR3 covers 13 amino acids. The entry retains the CDR3 DNA only, 39 bases that are in frame from base 1. The germline V gene (reference sequence) gives CDR1 as DFQATT and CDR2 as SNEGSKA. Relative to germline, V is 5 bases shorter and J is 10 bases shorter, with 20 bases between their ends.

Rearrangement joined TRBV20-1 to TRBJ1-2; the D segment cannot be called with confidence. This sequence was found in an adult woman with Graves' disease, either hyperthyroidism or ophthalmopathy (not recorded which). The material sequenced was peripheral blood or thyroid tissue (not recorded which). The CDR3 reads as follows: CSAQPDNLGVYTF. DNA sequence: TGCAGTGCTCAACCCGACAACCTAGGAGTCTACACCTTC.